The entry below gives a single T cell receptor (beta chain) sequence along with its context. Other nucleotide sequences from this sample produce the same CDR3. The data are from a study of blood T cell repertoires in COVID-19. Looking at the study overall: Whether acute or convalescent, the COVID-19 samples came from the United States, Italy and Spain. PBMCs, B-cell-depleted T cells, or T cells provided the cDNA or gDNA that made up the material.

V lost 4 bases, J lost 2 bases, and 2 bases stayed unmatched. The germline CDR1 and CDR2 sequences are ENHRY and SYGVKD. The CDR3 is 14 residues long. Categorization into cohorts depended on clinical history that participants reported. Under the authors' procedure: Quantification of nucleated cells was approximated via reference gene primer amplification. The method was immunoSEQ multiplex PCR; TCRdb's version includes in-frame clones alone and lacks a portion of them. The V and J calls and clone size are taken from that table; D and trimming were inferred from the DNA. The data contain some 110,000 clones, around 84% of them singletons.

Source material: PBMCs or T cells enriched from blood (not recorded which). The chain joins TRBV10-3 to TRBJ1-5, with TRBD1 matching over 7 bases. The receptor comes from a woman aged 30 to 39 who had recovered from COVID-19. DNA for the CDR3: TGTGCCATCAGTGGACAGGGTGGCAATCAGCCCCAGCATTTT. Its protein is CAISGQGGNQPQHF.